The rows below give T cell receptor beta chains drawn from one sample of a study of blood T cell repertoires in COVID-19. The assay was immunoSEQ multiplex PCR, and TCRdb's table has in-frame clones only and misses some. The table lists about 250,000 clones, roughly 87% of them singletons. Source material: PBMCs or T cells enriched from blood (not recorded which). These receptors all stem from a woman in her twenties or thirties with acute COVID-19. CDR3s include the opening cysteine and the closing phenylalanine or tryptophan. Fields, in order: clone size, J gene, D gene, V gene, CDR3 DNA, CDR3 protein. D genes are given only for firm matches. Size values are once, few and many counts, or a class for expanded clones, and some rows have none.

NA | TRBJ2-1 | TRBD1 | TRBV25-1 | TGTGCCAGCAGTGAAGGGACAGATTACAATGAGCAGTTCTTC | CASSEGTDYNEQFF
NA | TRBJ2-2 | NA | TRBV2 | TGTGCCAGCAAGGACCGGTTAGGGGACACCGGGGAGCTGTTTTTT | CASKDRLGDTGELFF
once | TRBJ1-2 | NA | TRBV6-5 | TGTGCCAGCAGATTGGCTGGGGGCAACTATGGCTACACCTTC | CASRLAGGNYGYTF
NA | TRBJ1-3 | TRBD1 | TRBV18 | TGTGCCAGCTCACCACAGGGGGCGCGGAGAGGAAACACCATATATTTT | CASSPQGARRGNTIYF
NA | TRBJ2-2 | TRBD2 | TRBV25-1 | TGTGCCAGCACCTATGGTCGGGGGAGGGGTAACACCGGGGAGCTGTTTTTT | CASTYGRGRGNTGELFF
few | TRBJ2-7 | NA | TRBV5-6 | TGTGCCAGCAGCTTGGTATTAAAATCCTACGAGCAGTACTTC | CASSLVLKSYEQYF
NA | TRBJ2-5 | TRBD2 | TRBV7-8 | TGTGCCAGCAGCTTACTGACTAGCGGGGGAGAGACCCAGTACTTC | CASSLLTSGGETQYF
few | TRBJ2-2 | NA | TRBV19 | TGTGCCAGTACCCTAGCATCCACCGGGGAGCTGTTTTTT | CASTLASTGELFF
NA | TRBJ1-5 | NA | TRBV5-1 | TGCGCCAGCAGCTTGGCAGGGGCCAGCAATCAGCCCCAGCATTTT | CASSLAGASNQPQHF
NA | TRBJ1-5 | NA | TRBV2 | TGTGCCAGCAGTACGGGGATAGCGAGCAATCAGCCCCAGCATTTT | CASSTGIASNQPQHF
NA | TRBJ1-1 | NA | TRBV5-4 | TGTGCCAGCAGCTTACGCGGGACTGAAGCTTTCTTT | CASSLRGTEAFF
NA | TRBJ1-1 | NA | TRBV5-6 | TGTGCCAGCAGAGGACAGTCGAACACTGAAGCTTTCTTT | CASRGQSNTEAFF
NA | TRBJ2-7 | TRBD1 | TRBV6-2/TRBV6-3 | TGTGCCAGCAGTTACGATGACAGGGGGCTCTACGAGCAGTACTTC | CASSYDDRGLYEQYF
NA | TRBJ2-7 | NA | TRBV28 | TGTGCCAGCAGTTTAGTCCAGGGGACCTACGAGCAGTACTTC | CASSLVQGTYEQYF
NA | TRBJ1-3 | NA | TRBV12-5 | TGTGCTAGTGGTTTCCCGGGGGGAGGGGAGGGAAACACCATATATTTT | CASGFPGGGEGNTIYF
NA | TRBJ2-1 | TRBD1 | TRBV14 | TGTGCCAGCAGCCAAGTACAGGGGGGTATCAATGAGCAGTTCTTC | CASSQVQGGINEQFF
NA | TRBJ1-3 | NA | TRBV21-1 | TGTGCCAGCAGCAAGGAGACAGGTGAACCTGGAAACACCATATATTTT | CASSKETGEPGNTIYF
NA | TRBJ2-1 | TRBD1 | TRBV5-1 | TGCGCCAGCAGCGGGGGAACAGGGGTGGCCTACAATGAGCAGTTCTTC | CASSGGTGVAYNEQFF
NA | TRBJ2-7 | TRBD2 | TRBV5-1 | TGCGCCAGCAGCTTAACTAGCGGGAGGGAGCAGTACTTC | CASSLTSGREQYF
NA | TRBJ2-2 | TRBD1 | TRBV11-3 | TGTGCCAGCAGCGCGCCGGACAGGGGCGACACCGGGGAGCTGTTTTTT | CASSAPDRGDTGELFF
NA | TRBJ2-2 | NA | TRBV5-4 | TGTGCCAGCAGTAAGCAGGGCTCGAACACCGGGGAGCTGTTTTTT | CASSKQGSNTGELFF
NA | TRBJ1-1 | NA | TRBV13 | TGTGCCAGCAGCTTCGGACAGACCCGACGGTGGAAGAACACTGAAGCTTTCTTT | CASSFGQTRRWKNTEAFF
NA | TRBJ2-5 | NA | TRBV5-1 | TGCGCCAGCAGGGACACACAAGAGACCCAGTACTTC | CASRDTQETQYF
once | TRBJ2-6 | TRBD2 | TRBV7-2 | TGTGCCAGCAGCTTGGCTAGCGGGAGGCGGAGCTCTGGGGCCAACGTCCTGACTTTC | CASSLASGRRSSGANVLTF
NA | TRBJ1-1 | NA | TRBV28 | TGTGCCAGTCGACATGGGGGCCGGAACACTGAAGCTTTCTTT | CASRHGGRNTEAFF
NA | TRBJ2-5 | TRBD2 | TRBV7-7 | TGTGCTAGCAGCTTAGCGCCCTCTAGCGGGAGGGCAGAGACCCAGTACTTC | CASSLAPSSGRAETQYF
NA | TRBJ1-5 | NA | TRBV28 | TGTGCCACCGATGCGGGGGGAAGGAGCAATCAGCCCCAGCATTTT | CATDAGGRSNQPQHF
once | TRBJ2-7 | NA | TRBV2 | TGTGCCAGCAGTGAAGACAGGGACTACGAGCAGTACTTC | CASSEDRDYEQYF
NA | TRBJ1-1 | NA | TRBV11-2 | TGTGCCAGCAGCTCCGGGACATTCTCCACTGAAGCTTTCTTT | CASSSGTFSTEAFF